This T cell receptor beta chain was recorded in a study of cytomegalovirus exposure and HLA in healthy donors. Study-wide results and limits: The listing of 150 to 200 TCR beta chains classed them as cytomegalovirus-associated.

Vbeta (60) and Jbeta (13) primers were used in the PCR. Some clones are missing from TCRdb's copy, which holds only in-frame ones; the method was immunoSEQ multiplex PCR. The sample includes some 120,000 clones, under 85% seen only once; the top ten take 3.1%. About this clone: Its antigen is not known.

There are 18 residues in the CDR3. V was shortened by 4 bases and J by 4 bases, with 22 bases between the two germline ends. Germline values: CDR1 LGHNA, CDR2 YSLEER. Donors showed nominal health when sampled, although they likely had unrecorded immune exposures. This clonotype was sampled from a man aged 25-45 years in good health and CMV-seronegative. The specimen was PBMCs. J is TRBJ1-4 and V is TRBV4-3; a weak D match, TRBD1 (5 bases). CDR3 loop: CASSPKMSSDRDNEKLFF. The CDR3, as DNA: TGCGCCAGCAGCCCCAAGATGTCATCTGACAGAGATAATGAAAAACTGTTTTTT.